One sample yielded the 4 T cell receptor beta chains listed below, sequenced in a study of chemoradiotherapy in HPV16-positive cancers (dated by TCRdb to 2022 to 2024). The protocol used for the library was the immunoSEQ multiplex PCR assay. TCRdb took this table from immuneACCESS and kept in-frame rearrangements with V and J called. Such tables lack part of the clones; where checked against another copy, unresolved V genes explain under half of the gap, and the rest is unexplained. For this sample the table gives approximately 58,000 clones, of which about 92% were detected only once. 3% to 4% of the sample is taken by the ten largest. This specimen consisted of blood, obtained from a patient who underwent chemoradiotherapy. The source is a human donor with HPV-associated anogenital cancer.

This clone was recorded only once. The V gene is TRBV7-9, the J gene TRBJ2-7; possible D gene TRBD1, 6 bases. CDR3 length equals 16 residues. With 4 bases removed from V and 5 bases from J, the gap between germline ends came to 21 bases. The germline gives CDR1 SEHNR, CDR2 FQNEAQ (reference sequence). The CDR3 here is CASSSGQPRTRDEQYF. Written as DNA, the CDR3 is TGTGCCAGCAGCTCCGGACAGCCGCGAACGAGGGACGAGCAGTACTTC.

The chain joins TRBV6-1 to TRBJ1-2; tentatively, D is TRBD1 (5 bases). The CDR3 extends over 12 amino acids. Germline V gives CDR1 MNHNS, CDR2 SASEGT. Trimming took 10 bases from V and 5 from J, leaving 14 bases between them. The CDR3, as DNA: TGTGCCACCGCGGGGCCCGGATATGGCTACACCTTC. It translates to CATAGPGYGYTF.

This chain links TRBV7-9 with TRBJ2-6; 7 bases map to TRBD2. The CDR3 totals 18 residues. The germline CDR1 and CDR2 sequences are SEHNR and FQNEAQ (reference sequence). The trim removed 5 bases at V and 0 bases at J, leaving 10 bases unmatched. CDR3 bases: TGTGCCAGCAGCCCTTGGGACTACACAAGCTCTGGGGCCAACGTCCTGACTTTC. It translates to CASSPWDYTSSGANVLTF. Full variable domain (remainder filled in from reference TRBV7-9 and TRBJ2-6): DTGVSQNPRHKITKRGQNVTFRCDPISEHNRLYWYRQTLGQGPEFLTYFQNEAQLEKSRLLSDRFSAERPKGSFSTLEIQRTEQGDSAMYLCASSPWDYTSSGANVLTFGAGSRLTVL.

This chain links TRBV6-1 with TRBJ2-1, with TRBD1 identical over 10 bases. In germline, CDR1 is MNHNS, CDR2 SASEGT. Trimming removed 2 bases from V and 7 bases from J; junction bases left unmatched: 5. This CDR3 has 15 residues. The CDR3: CASSERQGARNEQFF. In nucleotides, the CDR3 is TGTGCCAGCAGTGAAAGACAGGGGGCAAGGAATGAGCAGTTCTTC.